Shown below are 16 T cell receptor beta chains from a single sample sequenced in a study of T cells in Graves' hyperthyroidism and ophthalmopathy (dated by TCRdb to about 2019). The method was multiplex PCR. TCRdb shows the sequencer as Illumina HiSeq 2000. Amplification of TCR beta CDR3 regions was carried out from RNA transcripts. For the first round of RT-PCR on the TCR CDR3, the HTBI primer set was used together with the Qiagen OneStep RT-PCR kit. TCRdb handled the public reads itself, with Q25 trimming in fastp and clone calling in MiXCR, and kept productive beta chains. Each entry merges the rows of one CDR3 protein and shows their most common DNA and genes. Here the sample has 350,000 to 450,000 distinct CDR3 sequences; roughly 13% occur a single time. Around 28% of the sample lies in the top ten. Sequencing was carried out using blood. The receptor set was obtained from a man aged 45-65 years with Graves' ophthalmopathy.

This clonotype showed up many times. CDR3: CASSPAGHIQYF. The CDR3 nucleotides are TGTGCCAGCAGCCCGGCGGGCCACATTCAGTACTTC. The chain links TRBV3-1 to TRBJ2-4, with D possibly TRBD2 on 5 matching bases. Germline CDR1 reads LGHDT; CDR2 reads YNNKEL (reference sequence). This CDR3 spans 12 amino acids. Trimming stripped 4 bases from V and 8 bases from J, with 9 bases between.

A note on this clonotype: A much larger clone is a single base away; this may be a read error. The rearrangement links TRBV20-1 to TRBJ2-1, with TRBD2 identical over 7 bases. This CDR3 has 14 amino acids. In germline, CDR1 is DFQATT, CDR2 SNEGSKA (reference sequence). This CDR3 reads CSARDRGETNERFF. CDR3 coding DNA: TGCAGTGCTAGAGACCGGGGGGAAACCAATGAGCGGTTCTTC.

This clonotype appeared many times. V usage is TRBV13 and J usage is TRBJ1-1; D gene unclear. Looked up from germline, CDR1 is PRHDT and CDR2 is FYEKMQ (reference sequence). V lost 1 base, J lost 6 bases, and 9 bases lay in between. The length of the CDR3 is 13 residues. The CDR3 coding sequence is TGTGCCAGCAGCTTAGTGACGAGTGCTGAAGCTTTCTTT. Residues: CASSLVTSAEAFF.

This clonotype has ten or more counts. V is TRBV6-1 and J is TRBJ2-5; 10 bases line up with TRBD2. Trimming took 2 bases from V and 4 from J; bases not matched to a gene: 19. The CDR3 is 20 residues long. In germline, CDR1 is MNHNS, CDR2 SASEGT. CDR3 DNA: TGTGCCAGCAGTGAACTTTGGCGGGACAGAAAGCGGGAGGGCCGAGAGACCCAGTACTTC. Encoded protein: CASSELWRDRKREGRETQYF.

This clonotype was recorded at least ten times. The chain employs TRBV7-9 and TRBJ1-2; D gene unclear. From germline, CDR1 is SEHNR and CDR2 FQNEAQ (reference sequence). This CDR3 is 14 amino acids long. The V end lost 4 bases, the J end lost 4 bases, and 13 bases lay between the germline ends. The CDR3 region has the DNA TGTGCCAGCAGCTCAAACGGGTATTCCTATGGCTACACCTTC. Its translation: CASSSNGYSYGYTF.

This clonotype was recorded at least ten times. The genes are TRBV11-3 and TRBJ2-7; D not resolved. V lost 0 bases and J lost 6, with 21 bases in between. Germline V gene data show CDR1 as SGHNT and CDR2 as YENEEA. This CDR3 contains 17 residues. The CDR3 spells CASSLDHMGAGFSEQYF. CDR3 in DNA: TGTGCCAGCAGCTTAGATCACATGGGCGCTGGATTCAGCGAGCAGTACTTC. The variable domain in full, completed from reference TRBV11-3 and TRBJ2-7, reads EAGVVQSPRYKIIEKKQPVAFWCNPISGHNTLYWYLQNLGQGPELLIRYENEEAVDDSQLPKDRFSAERLKGVDSTLKIQPAELGDSAVYLCASSLDHMGAGFSEQYFGPGTRLTVT.

This clonotype was counted ten times or more. The chain employs TRBV7-9 and TRBJ1-5; D possibly corresponds to TRBD1 (6 bases). Trimming pared 2 bases from V and 4 bases from J, leaving 15 bases between. CDR1 is SEHNR, CDR2 FQNEAQ, per germline (reference sequence). The CDR3 is 16 residues long. In nucleotides, the CDR3 is TGTGCCAGCAGCTTAAGTTTCGGAGGGGGGAATCAGCCCCAGCATTTT. Translated: CASSLSFGGGNQPQHF.

This clonotype was counted at least ten times. This chain links TRBV20-1 with TRBJ2-1; 8 nucleotides match TRBD2. This CDR3 comprises 15 residues. Trimming at V came to 5 bases and at J to 2 bases, leaving 8 bases not matched to a gene. Germline lookup yields CDR1 DFQATT and CDR2 SNEGSKA (reference sequence). CDR3 sequence: CSAPKREKAYNEQFF. The CDR3 DNA is TGCAGTGCTCCCAAGCGGGAGAAAGCCTACAATGAGCAGTTCTTC.

This clonotype was counted at least ten times. This chain links TRBV5-1 with TRBJ1-1, with TRBD1 as a possible D gene (5 bases). Between the trimmed V and J ends, which lost 0 bases and 4 bases, there was a span of 10 bases. The length of the CDR3 is 14 residues. Germline V gene data show CDR1 as SGHRS and CDR2 as YFSETQ. The CDR3 DNA follows: TGCGCCAGCAGCTTGGCCTCGGGGACCACTGAAGCTTTCTTT. It codes for CASSLASGTTEAFF. Complete variable domain (other parts from reference TRBV5-1 and TRBJ1-1): KAGVTQTPRYLIKTRGQQVTLSCSPISGHRSVSWYQQTPGQGLQFLFEYFSETQRNKGNFPGRFSGRQFSNSRSEMNVSTLELGDSALYLCASSLASGTTEAFFGQGTRLTVV.

This clonotype came up a few times. The chain combines TRBV28 with TRBJ1-5; D perhaps matches TRBD1 (5 bases). This CDR3 has 17 amino acids. V lost 0 bases and J 2 bases, leaving 14 bases between the germline ends. Per the germline V gene, CDR1 is MDHEN and CDR2 is SYDVKM. This chain's CDR3 is CASSLWRGDGGNQPQHF. CDR3 in DNA: TGTGCCAGCAGTTTATGGAGGGGAGATGGTGGCAATCAGCCCCAGCATTTT.

This clonotype was recorded many times. This chain joins TRBV18 and TRBJ1-2, with D maybe TRBD1 (5 bases). Germline V gene data show CDR1 as KGHSH and CDR2 as LQKENI. The CDR3 is made up of 15 amino acids. The V gene lost 6 bases and the J gene lost 8 bases, with 22 bases spanning the gap. The CDR3 loop reads CASSPGQRFQEGYTF. The CDR3 bases are TGTGCCAGCTCCCCCGGACAACGATTCCAGGAGGGCTACACCTTC.

This chain joins TRBV2 and TRBJ2-5; TRBD1 or TRBD2 may be the D gene (5 bases each). The V end lost 1 base, the J end lost 3 bases, and 12 bases lay between the germline ends. The germline CDR1 and CDR2 sequences are SNHLY and FYNNEI. The CDR3 loop spans 15 amino acids. The CDR3 region has the DNA TGTGCCAGCAGTGAAGTGGGGGTCAGAGAAGAGACCCAGTACTTC. This sequence encodes CASSEVGVREETQYF.

This clonotype was seen ten or more times. This CDR3 reads CASSEERVPAEAFF. CDR3 nucleotide sequence: TGTGCCAGCAGTGAAGAGAGGGTTCCCGCTGAAGCTTTCTTT. This sequence joins TRBV2 and TRBJ1-1, with D hard to call. The CDR3 extends over 14 amino acids. V was trimmed by 1 base and J by 6 bases, leaving 12 bases between them. Germline CDR1 is SNHLY and CDR2 is FYNNEI. The variable domain in full, with the rest retrieved from reference TRBV2 and TRBJ1-1, is EPEVTQTPSHQVTQMGQEVILRCVPISNHLYFYWYRQILGQKVEFLVSFYNNEISEKSEIFDDQFSVERPDGSNFTLKIRSTKLEDSAMYFCASSEERVPAEAFFGQGTRLTVV.

This clonotype was observed many times. This CDR3 reads CASSSLAGVDTQYF. CDR3 sequence (DNA): TGTGCCAGCAGCTCCCTAGCGGGAGTAGATACGCAGTATTTT. The chain links TRBV7-2 to TRBJ2-3; 10 nucleotides match TRBD2. CDR3 length: 14 amino acids. Losses at the gene ends were 4 bases for V and 5 bases for J; bases not matched to a gene: 3. From germline, CDR1 is SGHTA and CDR2 FQGNSA.

This clonotype was picked up a small number of times. V and J are TRBV20-1 and TRBJ2-1; D unclear. CDR1 is DFQATT, CDR2 SNEGSKA, per germline (reference sequence). The CDR3 loop spans 16 amino acids. Trimming took 5 bases from V and 0 from J, leaving 17 bases between them. CDR3 coding DNA: TGCAGTGCTCTCCCGCCTAGACCCTTCTCCTACAATGAGCAGTTCTTC. It codes for CSALPPRPFSYNEQFF.

This clonotype was counted ten times or more. The chain links TRBV3-1 to TRBJ2-1; TRBD2 agrees at 11 bases. This CDR3 is built from 15 residues. V lost 3 bases, J lost 8 bases, and 6 bases stayed unmatched. In germline, CDR1 is LGHDT, CDR2 YNNKEL (reference sequence). CDR3 DNA sequence: TGTGCCAGCAGCCATACTAGCGGGAGTGGCTATGAGCAGTTCTTC. This sequence encodes CASSHTSGSGYEQFF.